This record looks at one T cell receptor (beta chain) sequence and its context. The antigen remains unidentified. This sample stems from a study of yellow fever vaccine responses in identical twins. General observations from the study: Twins reportedly had a vaccine T cell response that seemed partly convergent, partly personalized.

Losses at the gene ends were 4 bases for V and 0 bases for J; bases not matched to a gene: 2. Germline assignment: CDR1 LGHNA and CDR2 YSLEER. The CDR3 consists of 15 residues. Via MiXCR, TCRdb re-called the RT-PCR reads, giving one row per CDR3 protein. The sample holds thousands of distinct CDR3 sequences, nearly 90% seen once. The source of this sequence is a woman between 18 and 30 years old who received the yellow fever vaccine. The V gene is TRBV4-3, the J gene TRBJ2-7; 11 bases match TRBD2. The sample here was T cells from blood (PBMCs), unsorted or a sorted subset (not recorded which), taken before or after yellow fever vaccination (not recorded which). CDR3 in DNA: TGCGCCAGCAGCCTCACTAGCGGGAGCTCCTACGAGCAGTACTTC. This gives the protein CASSLTSGSSYEQYF.